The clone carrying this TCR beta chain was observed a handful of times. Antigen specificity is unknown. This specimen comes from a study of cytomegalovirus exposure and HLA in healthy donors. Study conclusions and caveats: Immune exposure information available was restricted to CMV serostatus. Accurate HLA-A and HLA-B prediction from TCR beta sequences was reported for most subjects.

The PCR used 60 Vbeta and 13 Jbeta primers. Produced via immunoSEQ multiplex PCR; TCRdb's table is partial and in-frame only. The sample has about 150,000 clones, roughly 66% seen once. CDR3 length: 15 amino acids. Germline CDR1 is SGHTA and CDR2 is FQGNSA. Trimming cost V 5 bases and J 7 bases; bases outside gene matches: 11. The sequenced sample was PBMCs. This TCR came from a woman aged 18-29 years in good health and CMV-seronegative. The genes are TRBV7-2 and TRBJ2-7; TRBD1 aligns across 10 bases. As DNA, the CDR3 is TGTGCCAGCAGCATCCAGAGACAGGGGGCAGGGGAGCAGTACTTC. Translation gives CASSIQRQGAGEQYF. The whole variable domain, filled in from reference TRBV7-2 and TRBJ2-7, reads GAGVSQSPSNKVTEKGKDVELRCDPISGHTALYWYRQSLGQGLEFLIYFQGNSAPDKSGLPSDRFSAERTGGSVSTLTIQRTQQEDSAVYLCASSIQRQGAGEQYFGPGTRLTVT.